The rows below give T cell receptor beta chains drawn from one sample of a study of PD-1 blockade in mismatch repair-deficient tumors. The repertoire was sequenced with immunoSEQ multiplex PCR; TCRdb's copy has only in-frame clones and lacks some. The sample shows around 39,000 clones, approximately 88% of them seen only once. The starting material was PBMCs, obtained 38 weeks after starting pembrolizumab. The source of these receptors is an adult with mismatch repair-deficient cancer. Both conserved end residues are part of each CDR3. A D gene is named only where the DNA matches it firmly. Not every row has a clone size; where given, it reads once, few, many or a size class.

TRBJ1-2	.	.	TRBV28	CASSLTPNRVGYTF	TGTGCCAGCAGTTTAACCCCGAACAGGGTTGGCTACACCTTC
TRBJ2-1	.	TRBD2	TRBV6-6	CAIRGTSGNSEQFF	TGTGCCATCCGCGGGACTAGCGGGAATAGTGAGCAGTTCTTC
TRBJ2-7	few	.	TRBV28	CASRDPGGVYEQYF	TGTGCCAGCCGGGACCCGGGGGGCGTCTACGAGCAGTACTTC
TRBJ2-5	.	TRBD2	TRBV28	CASSPAASGSGYQETQYF	TGTGCCAGCAGCCCCGCGGCTAGCGGGAGCGGGTACCAAGAGACCCAGTACTTC
TRBJ2-1	.	TRBD2	TRBV2	CASSEAASGRHNEQFF	TGTGCCAGCAGTGAAGCGGCTAGCGGGAGACACAATGAGCAGTTCTTC
TRBJ2-3	.	.	TRBV7-3	CASSLADSRTDTQYF	TGTGCCAGCAGCTTAGCCGACTCCCGCACAGATACGCAGTATTTT
TRBJ2-7	few	.	TRBV11-2	CASSRLGGTREQYF	TGTGCCAGCAGCCGGCTGGGCGGGACGAGAGAGCAGTACTTC
TRBJ2-2	.	.	TRBV7-2	CASSLRFSGNTGELFF	TGTGCCAGCAGCTTAAGGTTCTCGGGGAACACCGGGGAGCTGTTTTTT
TRBJ2-2	.	TRBD2	TRBV28	CAVFSGGGSTGELFF	TGTGCCGTCTTCTCTGGGGGGGGTAGCACCGGGGAGCTGTTTTTT
TRBJ1-1	.	.	TRBV2	CASSGRGRRWDTEAFF	TGTGCCAGCAGTGGCAGGGGCCGTAGGTGGGACACTGAAGCTTTCTTT
TRBJ2-3	.	TRBD2	TRBV29-1	CSAPTSGSTDTQYF	TGCAGCGCCCCGACTAGCGGGAGCACAGATACGCAGTATTTT
TRBJ2-1	.	.	TRBV18	CASSPPGVSEQFF	TGTGCCAGCTCACCACCAGGGGTTAGTGAGCAGTTCTTC
TRBJ1-1	.	.	TRBV13	CASGQDLEAFF	TGTGCCAGCGGGCAGGATCTTGAAGCTTTCTTT
TRBJ2-1	.	.	TRBV28	CASSRDFYNEQFF	TGTGCCAGCAGCCGGGACTTCTACAATGAGCAGTTCTTC
TRBJ1-3	.	.	TRBV28	CASSETGTGNTIYF	TGTGCCAGCAGTGAAACAGGGACTGGAAACACCATATATTTT
TRBJ1-1	.	TRBD1	TRBV5-1	CASSFFTGGTEAFF	TGCGCCAGCAGTTTCTTTACAGGGGGCACTGAAGCTTTCTTT
TRBJ1-1	.	.	TRBV7-8	CASSLEGFYPKNTEAFF	TGTGCCAGCAGCTTAGAGGGGTTTTACCCCAAGAACACTGAAGCTTTCTTT
TRBJ2-7	.	.	TRBV11-2	CASVGGDRSYEQYF	TGTGCCAGCGTCGGCGGGGATAGATCCTACGAGCAGTACTTC
TRBJ1-1	.	.	TRBV5-1	CASSPGLVLNTEAFF	TGCGCCAGCAGCCCGGGACTGGTGCTGAACACTGAAGCTTTCTTT
TRBJ2-7	.	.	TRBV4-1	CASSQDKGDSYEQYF	TGCGCCAGCAGCCAAGATAAGGGGGACTCCTACGAGCAGTACTTC
TRBJ1-4	.	.	TRBV18	CASSPGADEKLFF	TGTGCCAGCTCACCAGGGGCTGATGAAAAACTGTTTTTT
TRBJ2-2	.	TRBD2	TRBV6-5	CASSGTSVVGELFF	TGTGCCAGCAGTGGCACTAGCGTGGTCGGGGAGCTGTTTTTT
TRBJ2-5	.	.	TRBV5-5	CASSRQEGWETQYF	TGTGCCAGCAGCAGACAGGAAGGGTGGGAGACCCAGTACTTC
TRBJ1-1	.	TRBD1	TRBV5-1	CASSLDAGGYTEAFF	TGCGCCAGCAGCTTGGATGCAGGGGGATATACTGAAGCTTTCTTT
TRBJ1-1	.	TRBD1	TRBV7-6	CASSSDRGDTEAFF	TGTGCCAGCAGCTCAGACAGGGGGGACACTGAAGCTTTCTTT
TRBJ2-1	once	TRBD1	TRBV4-2	CASRRPGTGDNEQFF	TGTGCCAGCAGACGTCCCGGGACAGGGGACAATGAGCAGTTCTTC
TRBJ2-1	.	.	TRBV29-1	CSVEGGPGSYNEQFF	TGCAGCGTTGAAGGGGGGCCAGGTTCCTACAATGAGCAGTTCTTC
TRBJ2-7	.	TRBD1	TRBV30	CAWSSTGQGGEQYF	TGTGCCTGGAGTTCCACCGGACAGGGGGGCGAGCAGTACTTC
TRBJ2-3	.	.	TRBV7-2	CASSLVGQFTDTQYF	TGTGCCAGCAGCTTAGTCGGTCAATTCACAGATACGCAGTATTTT